This TCR beta chain is from a study of CD4+ T cells in melanoma. Whole-study results and caveats: In melanoma, neoantigen-specific CD4+ T cells reportedly differed in differentiation state. CD8+ T cell, macrophage and B cell function reportedly correlated with neoantigen-specific CD4+ T cells.

Germline CDR1 reads MNHEY; CDR2 reads SMNVEV (reference sequence). There are 13 residues in the CDR3. The V end was cut by 3 bases, the J end by 1 base, with 6 bases between. TCRdb keeps only in-frame clones here, not all; method: immunoSEQ multiplex PCR. The data contain tens of thousands of clones, over 60% of them singletons. The sample holds a few counts of this clone. What it binds is unknown. The chain carries TRBV27 and TRBJ1-1; TRBD1 is a possible D gene (6 bases). This clonotype originated in a human donor with melanoma. The sample consisted of tumor tissue. The DNA of the CDR3 is TGTGCCAGCAGTTTGACAGGGAACACTGAAGCTTTCTTT. Encoded protein: CASSLTGNTEAFF.